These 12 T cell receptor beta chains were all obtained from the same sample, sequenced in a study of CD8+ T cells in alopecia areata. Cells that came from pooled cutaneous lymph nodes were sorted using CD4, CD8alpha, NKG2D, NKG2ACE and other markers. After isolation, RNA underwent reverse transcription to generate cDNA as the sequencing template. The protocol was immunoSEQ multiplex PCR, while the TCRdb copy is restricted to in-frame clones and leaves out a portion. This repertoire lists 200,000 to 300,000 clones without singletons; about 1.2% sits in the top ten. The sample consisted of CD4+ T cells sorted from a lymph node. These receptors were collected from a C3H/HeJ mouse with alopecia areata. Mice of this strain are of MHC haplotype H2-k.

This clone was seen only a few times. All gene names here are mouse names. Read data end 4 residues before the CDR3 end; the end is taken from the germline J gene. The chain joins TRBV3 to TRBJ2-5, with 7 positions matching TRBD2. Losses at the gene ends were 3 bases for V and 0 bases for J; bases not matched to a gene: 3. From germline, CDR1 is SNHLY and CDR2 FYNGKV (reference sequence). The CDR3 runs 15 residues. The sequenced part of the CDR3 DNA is TGTGCCAGCAGCTTGGGGGGGATTAACCAAGAC. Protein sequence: CASSLGGINQD. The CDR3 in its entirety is CASSLGGINQDTQYF.

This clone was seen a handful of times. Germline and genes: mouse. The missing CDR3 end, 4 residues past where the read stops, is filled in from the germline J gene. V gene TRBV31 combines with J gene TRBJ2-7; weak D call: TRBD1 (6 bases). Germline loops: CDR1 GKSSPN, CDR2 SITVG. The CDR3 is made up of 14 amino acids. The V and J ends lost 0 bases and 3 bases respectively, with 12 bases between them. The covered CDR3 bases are TGTGCCTGGAGTCTCTCGGACAGTTACTAT. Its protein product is CAWSLSDSYY. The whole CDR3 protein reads CAWSLSDSYYEQYF.

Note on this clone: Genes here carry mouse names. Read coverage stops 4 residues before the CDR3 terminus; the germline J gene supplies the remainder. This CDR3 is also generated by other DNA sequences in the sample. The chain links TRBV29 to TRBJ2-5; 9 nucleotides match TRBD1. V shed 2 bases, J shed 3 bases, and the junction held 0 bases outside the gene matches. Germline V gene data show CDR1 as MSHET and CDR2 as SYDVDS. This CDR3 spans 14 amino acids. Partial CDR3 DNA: TGTGCTAGCAGTTTAGACAGGGGGCAAGAC. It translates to CASSLDRGQD. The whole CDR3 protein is CASSLDRGQDTQYF.

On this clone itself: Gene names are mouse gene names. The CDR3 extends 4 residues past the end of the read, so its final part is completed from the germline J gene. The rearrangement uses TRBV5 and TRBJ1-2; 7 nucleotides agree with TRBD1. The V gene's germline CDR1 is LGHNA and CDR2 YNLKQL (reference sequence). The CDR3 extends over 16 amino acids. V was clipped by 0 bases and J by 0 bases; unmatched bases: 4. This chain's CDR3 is CASSQEGQGANSDYTF. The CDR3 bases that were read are TGTGCCAGCAGCCAAGAAGGGCAGGGGGCAAACTCC.

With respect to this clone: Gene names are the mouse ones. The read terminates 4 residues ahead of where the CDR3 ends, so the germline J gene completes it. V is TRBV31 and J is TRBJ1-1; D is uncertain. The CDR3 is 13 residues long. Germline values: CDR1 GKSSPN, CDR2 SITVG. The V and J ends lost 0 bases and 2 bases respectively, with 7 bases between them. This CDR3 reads CAWSLISNTEVFF. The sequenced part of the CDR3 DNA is TGTGCCTGGAGTCTAATATCTAACACA.

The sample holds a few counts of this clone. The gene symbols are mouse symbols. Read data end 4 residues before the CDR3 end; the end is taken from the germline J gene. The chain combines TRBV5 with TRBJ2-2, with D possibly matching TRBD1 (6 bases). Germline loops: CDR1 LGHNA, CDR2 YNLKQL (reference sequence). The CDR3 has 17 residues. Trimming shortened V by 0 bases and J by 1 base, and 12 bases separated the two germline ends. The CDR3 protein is CASSQDPDSKNTGQLYF. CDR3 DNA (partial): TGTGCCAGCAGCCAAGATCCGGACAGCAAAAACACCGGG.

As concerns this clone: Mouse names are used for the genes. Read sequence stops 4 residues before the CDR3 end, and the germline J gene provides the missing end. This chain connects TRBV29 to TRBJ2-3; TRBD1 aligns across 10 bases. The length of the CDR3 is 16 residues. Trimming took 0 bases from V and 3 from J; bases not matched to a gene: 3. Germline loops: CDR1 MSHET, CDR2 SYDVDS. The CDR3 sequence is CASSLSRGQGAETLYF. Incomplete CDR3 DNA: TGTGCTAGCAGTTTATCGAGGGGACAGGGGGCAGAA.

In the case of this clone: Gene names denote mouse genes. The CDR3 bases that were read are TGTGCCAGGGACAGGGTCCCT. This gives the protein CARDRVP. The full CDR3 sequence reads CARDRVPEQFF. The chain recombines TRBV13-3 with TRBJ2-1; 8 bases fit TRBD1. From the germline J gene comes the end of the CDR3, since the read stops 4 residues before it. Germline V CDR1 and CDR2: NNHDY, SYVADS. The CDR3 runs 11 residues.

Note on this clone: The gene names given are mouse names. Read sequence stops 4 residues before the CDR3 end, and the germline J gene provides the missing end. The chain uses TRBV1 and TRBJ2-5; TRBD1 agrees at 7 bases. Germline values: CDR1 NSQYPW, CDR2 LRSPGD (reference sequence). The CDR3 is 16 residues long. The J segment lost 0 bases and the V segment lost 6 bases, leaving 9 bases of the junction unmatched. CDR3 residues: CTCSSGTAFNQDTQYF. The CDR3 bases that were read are TGCACCTGCAGCTCCGGGACAGCCTTTAACCAAGAC.

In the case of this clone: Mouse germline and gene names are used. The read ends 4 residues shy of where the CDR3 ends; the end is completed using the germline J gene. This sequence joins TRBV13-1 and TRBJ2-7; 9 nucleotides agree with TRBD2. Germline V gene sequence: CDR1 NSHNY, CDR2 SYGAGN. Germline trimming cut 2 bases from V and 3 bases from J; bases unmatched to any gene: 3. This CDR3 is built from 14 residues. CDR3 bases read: TGTGCCAGCAGTGAACGACTGGGGGTCTAT. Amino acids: CASSERLGVY. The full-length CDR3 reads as CASSERLGVYEQYF.

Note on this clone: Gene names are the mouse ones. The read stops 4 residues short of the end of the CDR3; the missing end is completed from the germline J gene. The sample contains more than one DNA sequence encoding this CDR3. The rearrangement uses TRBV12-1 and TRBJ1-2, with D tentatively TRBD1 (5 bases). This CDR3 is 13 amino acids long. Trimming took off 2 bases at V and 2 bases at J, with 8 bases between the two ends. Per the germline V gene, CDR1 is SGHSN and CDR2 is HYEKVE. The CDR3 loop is CASSRTPNSDYTF. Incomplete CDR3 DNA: TGTGCCAGCTCTCGGACACCCAACTCC.

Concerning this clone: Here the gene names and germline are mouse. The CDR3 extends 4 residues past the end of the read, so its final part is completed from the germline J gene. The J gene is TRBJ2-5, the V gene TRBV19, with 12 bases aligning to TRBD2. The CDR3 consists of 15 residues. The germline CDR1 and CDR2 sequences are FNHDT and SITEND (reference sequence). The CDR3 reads CASSPRDWGEDTQYF. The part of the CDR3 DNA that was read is TGTGCCAGCAGTCCCCGGGACTGGGGGGAAGAC.